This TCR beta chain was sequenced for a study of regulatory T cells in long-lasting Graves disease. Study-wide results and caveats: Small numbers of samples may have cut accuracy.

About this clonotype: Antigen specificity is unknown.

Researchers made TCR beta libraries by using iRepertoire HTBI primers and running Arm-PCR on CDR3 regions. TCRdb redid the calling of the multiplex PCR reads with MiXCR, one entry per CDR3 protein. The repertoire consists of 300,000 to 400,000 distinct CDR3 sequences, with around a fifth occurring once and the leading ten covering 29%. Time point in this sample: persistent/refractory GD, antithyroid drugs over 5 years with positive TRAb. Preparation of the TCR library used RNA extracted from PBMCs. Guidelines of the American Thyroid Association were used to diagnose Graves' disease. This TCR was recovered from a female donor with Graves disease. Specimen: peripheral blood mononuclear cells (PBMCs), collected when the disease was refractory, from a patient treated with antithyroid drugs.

As DNA, the CDR3 is TGCAGTGCTCCCTTTAGTGCAGGGGGGACTGAAGCTTTCTTT. It translates to CSAPFSAGGTEAFF. V and J are TRBV20-1 and TRBJ1-1; 7 bases fit TRBD1. Looked up from germline, CDR1 is DFQATT and CDR2 is SNEGSKA (reference sequence). V dropped 5 bases and J dropped 5; count of bases not matched to a gene: 11. The CDR3 extends over 14 amino acids.